Listed below are T cell receptor beta chains from one sample, sequenced in a study of blood T cell repertoires in COVID-19. The protocol was immunoSEQ multiplex PCR, while the TCRdb copy is restricted to in-frame clones and leaves out a portion. The data show almost 200,000 clones, around four fifths seen once. The material sequenced was peripheral blood. Every receptor here comes from a man between 60 and 75 years old with COVID-19, enrolled during active disease. Each CDR3 is given with its conserved first and last residue. The order of the fields is CDR3 DNA, CDR3 protein, J gene, clone size, V gene, D gene. D genes are given only for firm matches. Only part of the rows carry a size: once, few, many, or a class if the clone is expanded.

DNA: TGTGCCAGCAGCGTTAGCGGGAGGGCCTCCGACACCGGGGAGCTGTTTTTT; CDR3: CASSVSGRASDTGELFF; J: TRBJ2-2; size: -; V: TRBV9; D: TRBD2
DNA: TGTGCCAGCAGTCCCCGGGACAGTGAAGCTTTCTTT; CDR3: CASSPRDSEAFF; J: TRBJ1-1; size: -; V: TRBV5-8; D: TRBD1
DNA: TGTGCCAGCAGCCCGGACATAACGAACACCGGGGAGCTGTTTTTT; CDR3: CASSPDITNTGELFF; J: TRBJ2-2; size: -; V: TRBV7-8; D: -
DNA: TGTGCCAGCAGCCGCCCCCGAGGAGATACGCAGTATTTT; CDR3: CASSRPRGDTQYF; J: TRBJ2-3; size: -; V: TRBV7-2; D: -
DNA: TGTGCCAGCAGCCTCGGGACAGGGCGTTCAGATACGCAGTATTTT; CDR3: CASSLGTGRSDTQYF; J: TRBJ2-3; size: -; V: TRBV6-2/TRBV6-3; D: TRBD1
DNA: TGTGCCAGAAGCTTGGGGGGAACAGGGGGCTCAGTAAAACTGTTTTTT; CDR3: CARSLGGTGGSVKLFF; J: TRBJ1-4; size: -; V: TRBV5-3; D: TRBD1
DNA: TGTGCCATCAGTGTTAAGACTAGCGGATACAATGAGCAGTTCTTC; CDR3: CAISVKTSGYNEQFF; J: TRBJ2-1; size: -; V: TRBV10-3; D: TRBD2
DNA: TGTGCCAGCAGTTTACCCGTGGCCCCGGGCTACACCTTC; CDR3: CASSLPVAPGYTF; J: TRBJ1-2; size: -; V: TRBV28; D: -
DNA: TGTGCCAGCAGTCTATTCAGGGGCGGCAATCAGCCCCAGCATTTT; CDR3: CASSLFRGGNQPQHF; J: TRBJ1-5; size: -; V: TRBV28; D: -
DNA: TGTGCCAGCAGTGAAGCGGGACAGGGCAATCAGCCCCAGCATTTT; CDR3: CASSEAGQGNQPQHF; J: TRBJ1-5; size: -; V: TRBV6-1; D: TRBD1
DNA: TGTGCCAGCAGCTCGGGAGAGGCTCTATTCACAGATACGCAGTATTTT; CDR3: CASSSGEALFTDTQYF; J: TRBJ2-3; size: -; V: TRBV5-5; D: -
DNA: TGTGCCAGCAGCTTGCAGGGACTTACCTATGGCTACACCTTC; CDR3: CASSLQGLTYGYTF; J: TRBJ1-2; size: -; V: TRBV5-6; D: -
DNA: TGTGCCACGACGAGGGGGCGGAATCAGCCCCAGCATTTT; CDR3: CATTRGRNQPQHF; J: TRBJ1-5; size: -; V: TRBV2; D: TRBD1
DNA: TGTGCCAGTAGTATAGAAATAGCGGGAATTAGAGACGAGCAGTACTTC; CDR3: CASSIEIAGIRDEQYF; J: TRBJ2-7; size: -; V: TRBV19; D: TRBD2
DNA: TGTGCCAGCAGCGGTGGGACTAGTCGCAACAAAAACATTCAGTACTTC; CDR3: CASSGGTSRNKNIQYF; J: TRBJ2-4; size: -; V: TRBV7-9; D: TRBD2
DNA: TGTGCCAGCAGCTTACAGTGGGCAGGCAGCACAGATACGCAGTATTTT; CDR3: CASSLQWAGSTDTQYF; J: TRBJ2-3; size: once; V: TRBV11-2; D: -
DNA: TGTGCCAGCAGTTCGACAGGGTTGACCGGGGAGCTGTTTTTT; CDR3: CASSSTGLTGELFF; J: TRBJ2-2; size: -; V: TRBV6-5; D: TRBD1
DNA: TGTGCCAGCAGCTCTCGGAGGAAGGGGGATGGCTACACCTTC; CDR3: CASSSRRKGDGYTF; J: TRBJ1-2; size: -; V: TRBV13; D: -
DNA: TGTGCCAGCAGCCCCTACCTGGGACAGGGGGCTTATTCACCCCTCCACTTT; CDR3: CASSPYLGQGAYSPLHF; J: TRBJ1-6; size: -; V: TRBV5-4; D: TRBD1
DNA: TGTGCCAGCAGTTACTCGAGGGGACAGACTAACTATGGCTACACCTTC; CDR3: CASSYSRGQTNYGYTF; J: TRBJ1-2; size: -; V: TRBV6-2/TRBV6-3; D: TRBD1
DNA: TGTGCCAGTAGTATCGGCGAGCAGTACTTC; CDR3: CASSIGEQYF; J: TRBJ2-7; size: few; V: TRBV19; D: -
DNA: TGCGCCAGCGAATTGAGCGGGAGGTCCCGAACAGATACGCAGTATTTT; CDR3: CASELSGRSRTDTQYF; J: TRBJ2-3; size: once; V: TRBV5-1; D: TRBD2
DNA: TGTGCCAGCAGCTTTGGTGGCGAAAAACTGTTTTTT; CDR3: CASSFGGEKLFF; J: TRBJ1-4; size: once; V: TRBV7-9; D: -
DNA: TGTGCCAGCAGTACGACAGAGAACACTGAAGCTTTCTTT; CDR3: CASSTTENTEAFF; J: TRBJ1-1; size: -; V: TRBV2; D: -
DNA: TGTGCCAGCTCAACCCAGGGAGAGACCCAGTACTTC; CDR3: CASSTQGETQYF; J: TRBJ2-5; size: -; V: TRBV18; D: -
DNA: TGCAGTGCTAGTGTCCCGGTCTCCTACGAGCAGTACTTC; CDR3: CSASVPVSYEQYF; J: TRBJ2-7; size: -; V: TRBV20-1; D: -
DNA: TGTGCCAGCAGTTCGGGCTATGGCTACACCTTC; CDR3: CASSSGYGYTF; J: TRBJ1-2; size: -; V: TRBV27; D: -
DNA: TGCGCCAGCAGTGAAAACAGCTTTAATTCACCCCTCCACTTT; CDR3: CASSENSFNSPLHF; J: TRBJ1-6; size: -; V: TRBV10-1; D: -
DNA: TGTGCCAGCAGCTTAAGCGGGAGGTACTACGAGCAGTACTTC; CDR3: CASSLSGRYYEQYF; J: TRBJ2-7; size: -; V: TRBV7-3; D: TRBD2
DNA: TGCGCCAGCAGCACCCAGGGAACTGAAGCTTTCTTT; CDR3: CASSTQGTEAFF; J: TRBJ1-1; size: once; V: TRBV5-1; D: -
DNA: TGTGCCAGCAGCCCTGACAGGCATGAGCAGTTCTTC; CDR3: CASSPDRHEQFF; J: TRBJ2-1; size: -; V: TRBV7-2; D: -
DNA: TGTGCCAGCAGCTTCCAGATGGGACAGGGGATGAACACTGAAGCTTTCTTT; CDR3: CASSFQMGQGMNTEAFF; J: TRBJ1-1; size: -; V: TRBV5-8; D: TRBD1
DNA: TGTGCCAGTAGCTACAGAGATTCACCCCTCCACTTT; CDR3: CASSYRDSPLHF; J: TRBJ1-6; size: few; V: TRBV19; D: -
DNA: TGCGCCAGCAGCTTGGACAGCTCCCGAAGCGAGCAGTACTTC; CDR3: CASSLDSSRSEQYF; J: TRBJ2-7; size: -; V: TRBV5-1; D: -
DNA: TGTGCCAGCAGCCTCGACCCTGGGCCCGGCCCTACCAATGAGCAGTTCTTC; CDR3: CASSLDPGPGPTNEQFF; J: TRBJ2-1; size: -; V: TRBV5-4; D: -
DNA: TGCGCCAGCAGCCCTGACGGGGTTTGGGAGCTGTTTTTT; CDR3: CASSPDGVWELFF; J: TRBJ2-2; size: -; V: TRBV5-1; D: -
DNA: TGTGCCAGCAGTTACGGGGCCGCCGTCAATCAAAAACTGTTTTTT; CDR3: CASSYGAAVNQKLFF; J: TRBJ1-4; size: -; V: TRBV6-5; D: -
DNA: TGTGCCAGTAGTCTACAGGGGGTGGACTATGGCTACACCTTC; CDR3: CASSLQGVDYGYTF; J: TRBJ1-2; size: -; V: TRBV19; D: TRBD1
DNA: TGCGCCAGCAGCCCCGGACAGGGTAACACCGGGGAGCTGTTTTTT; CDR3: CASSPGQGNTGELFF; J: TRBJ2-2; size: once; V: TRBV5-1; D: TRBD1
DNA: TGTGCCAGCAGCTTGGACAGGGGGGAAAAACTGTTTTTT; CDR3: CASSLDRGEKLFF; J: TRBJ1-4; size: -; V: TRBV7-6; D: TRBD1
DNA: TGTGCCAGTAGTTTACCAGGGGGGCATGGCTACACCTTC; CDR3: CASSLPGGHGYTF; J: TRBJ1-2; size: few; V: TRBV12-3/TRBV12-4; D: TRBD1
DNA: TGTGCCATCAGTGGAGACAGGGCCTCTGAAGCTTTCTTT; CDR3: CAISGDRASEAFF; J: TRBJ1-1; size: -; V: TRBV10-3; D: TRBD1
DNA: TGTGCCAGCCAGACATTCGGCAATTCACCCCTCCACTTT; CDR3: CASQTFGNSPLHF; J: TRBJ1-6; size: -; V: TRBV6-5; D: -
DNA: TGTTACACAGGGCCATACAATGAGCAGTTCTTC; CDR3: CYTGPYNEQFF; J: TRBJ2-1; size: -; V: TRBV7-2; D: -
DNA: TGTGCCAGCAGCTTAGCGGGGTCGGGACAAGAGACCCAGTACTTC; CDR3: CASSLAGSGQETQYF; J: TRBJ2-5; size: -; V: TRBV7-6; D: -